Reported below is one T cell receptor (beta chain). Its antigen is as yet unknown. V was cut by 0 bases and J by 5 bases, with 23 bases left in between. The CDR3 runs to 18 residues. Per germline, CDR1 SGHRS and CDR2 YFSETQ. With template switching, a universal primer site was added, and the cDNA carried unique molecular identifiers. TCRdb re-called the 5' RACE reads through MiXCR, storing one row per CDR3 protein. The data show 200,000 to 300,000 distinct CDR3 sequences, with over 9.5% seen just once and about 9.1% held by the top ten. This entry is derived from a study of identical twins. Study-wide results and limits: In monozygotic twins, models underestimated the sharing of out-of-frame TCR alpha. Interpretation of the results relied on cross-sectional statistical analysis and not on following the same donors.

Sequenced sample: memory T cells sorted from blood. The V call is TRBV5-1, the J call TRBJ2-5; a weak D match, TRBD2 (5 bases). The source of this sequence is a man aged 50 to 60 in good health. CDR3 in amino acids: CASSLGALAGDSGETQYF. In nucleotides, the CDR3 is TGCGCCAGCAGCTTGGGGGCCCTAGCCGGAGATTCCGGCGAGACCCAGTACTTC.